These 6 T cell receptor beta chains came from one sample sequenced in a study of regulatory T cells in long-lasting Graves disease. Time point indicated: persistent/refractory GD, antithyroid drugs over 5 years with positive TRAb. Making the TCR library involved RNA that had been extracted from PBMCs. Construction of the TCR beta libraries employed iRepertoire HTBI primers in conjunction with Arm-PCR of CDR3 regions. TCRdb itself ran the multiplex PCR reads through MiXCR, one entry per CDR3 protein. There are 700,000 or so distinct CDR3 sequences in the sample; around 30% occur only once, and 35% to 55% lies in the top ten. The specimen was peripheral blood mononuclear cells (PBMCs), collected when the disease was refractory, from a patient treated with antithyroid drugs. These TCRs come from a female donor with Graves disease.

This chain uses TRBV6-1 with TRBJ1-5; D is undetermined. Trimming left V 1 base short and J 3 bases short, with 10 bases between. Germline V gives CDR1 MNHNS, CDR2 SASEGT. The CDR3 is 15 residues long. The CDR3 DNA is TGTGCCAGCAGTGAAGGATGGATGGACAATCAGCCCCAGCATTTT. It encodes CASSEGWMDNQPQHF.

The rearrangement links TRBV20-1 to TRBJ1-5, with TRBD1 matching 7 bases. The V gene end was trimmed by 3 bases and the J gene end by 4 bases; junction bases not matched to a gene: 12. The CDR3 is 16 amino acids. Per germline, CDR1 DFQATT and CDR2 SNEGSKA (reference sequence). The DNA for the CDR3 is TGCAGTGCTAGGGACCGGGACAGCTCCTTTAATCAGCCCCAGCATTTT. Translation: CSARDRDSSFNQPQHF.

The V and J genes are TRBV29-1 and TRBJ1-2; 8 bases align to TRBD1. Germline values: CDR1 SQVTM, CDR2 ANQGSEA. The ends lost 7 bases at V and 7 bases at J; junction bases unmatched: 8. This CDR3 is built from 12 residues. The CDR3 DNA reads TGCAGCGCGCCAGGGACAGGCGCTGGCTACACCTTC. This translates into CSAPGTGAGYTF. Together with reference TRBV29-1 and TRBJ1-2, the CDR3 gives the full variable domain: SAVISQKPSRDICQRGTSLTIQCQVDSQVTMMFWYRQQPGQSLTLIATANQGSEATYESGFVIDKFPISRPNLTFSTLTVSNMSPEDSSIYLCSAPGTGAGYTFGSGTRLTVV.

The CDR3 is CSVATGGQPQHF. The CDR3 DNA reads as TGCAGCGTAGCGACAGGGGGTCAGCCCCAGCATTTT. V and J are TRBV29-1 and TRBJ1-5; 9 bases match TRBD1. V lost 6 bases, J lost 6 bases, and 3 bases stayed unmatched. The germline V gene encodes CDR1 SQVTM and CDR2 ANQGSEA. This CDR3 comprises 12 residues.

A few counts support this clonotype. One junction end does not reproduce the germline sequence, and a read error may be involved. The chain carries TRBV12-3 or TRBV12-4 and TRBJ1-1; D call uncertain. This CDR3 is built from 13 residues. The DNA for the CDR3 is TGTGCCAGCAGTTTATCCCAGAACCCTGAAGCTTTCTTT. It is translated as CASSLSQNPEAFF.

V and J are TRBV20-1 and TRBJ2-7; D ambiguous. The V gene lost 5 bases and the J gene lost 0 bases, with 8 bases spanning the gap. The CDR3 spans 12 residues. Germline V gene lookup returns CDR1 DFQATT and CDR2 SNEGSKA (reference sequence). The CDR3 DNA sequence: TGCAGTGCTTCCCCTGACTCCTACGAGCAGTACTTC. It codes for CSASPDSYEQYF.